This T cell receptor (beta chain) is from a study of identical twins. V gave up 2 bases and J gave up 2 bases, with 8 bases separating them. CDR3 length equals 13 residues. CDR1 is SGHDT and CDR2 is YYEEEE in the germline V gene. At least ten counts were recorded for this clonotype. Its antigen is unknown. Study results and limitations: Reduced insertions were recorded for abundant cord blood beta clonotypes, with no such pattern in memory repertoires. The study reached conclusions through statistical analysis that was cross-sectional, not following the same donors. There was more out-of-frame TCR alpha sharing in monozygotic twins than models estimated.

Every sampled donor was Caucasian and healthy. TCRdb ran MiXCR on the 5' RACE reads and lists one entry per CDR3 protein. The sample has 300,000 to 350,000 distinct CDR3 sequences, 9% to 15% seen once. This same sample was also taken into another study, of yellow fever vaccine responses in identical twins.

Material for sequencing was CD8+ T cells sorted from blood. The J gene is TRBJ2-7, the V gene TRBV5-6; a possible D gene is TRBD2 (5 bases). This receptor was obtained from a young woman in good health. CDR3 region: CASSFGSAYEQYV. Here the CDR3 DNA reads TGTGCCAGCAGCTTTGGGAGCGCCTACGAGCAGTACGTC.